These 7 T cell receptor beta chains came from one sample sequenced in a study of T cells in localized non-small cell lung cancer. Sequencing used immunoSEQ multiplex PCR; TCRdb keeps in-frame clones, though not all of them. The top ten clones hold roughly 13% of a sample with tens of thousands of clones, 84% of them seen once. Sample: peripheral blood, taken before any cancer treatment. These receptors were obtained from a female donor over 55 with stage I lung adenocarcinoma.

The chain combines TRBV29-1 with TRBJ2-2; D gene unclear. CDR3 size: 12 residues. CDR1 is SQVTM and CDR2 is ANQGSEA in the germline V gene. Trimming pared 4 bases from V and 2 bases from J, leaving 5 bases between. CDR3 DNA sequence: TGCAGCGTTGTTAGAAACACCGGGGAGCTGTTTTTT. Encoded protein: CSVVRNTGELFF.

The chain is built from TRBV18 and TRBJ1-1; D gene ambiguous. Germline V gene data show CDR1 as KGHSH and CDR2 as LQKENI. The CDR3 extends over 14 amino acids. Trimming cost V 2 bases and J 2 bases, with 9 bases left between them. CDR3 sequence (DNA): TGTGCCAGCTCACCAGAGGCAGTTAACACTGAAGCTTTCTTT. Translated: CASSPEAVNTEAFF.

A single count supports this clone. The J gene is TRBJ1-1, the V gene TRBV7-9; no firm D call. The ends were cut back, 2 bases at V and 3 bases at J, with 4 bases in the middle. The CDR3 sequence is 12 residues long. Germline lookup yields CDR1 SEHNR and CDR2 FQNEAQ (reference sequence). This chain's CDR3 is CASSLSDTEAFF. CDR3 nucleotides: TGTGCCAGCAGCTTAAGCGACACTGAAGCTTTCTTT.

The J gene is TRBJ2-1, the V gene TRBV10-3, with TRBD2 matching 7 bases. Germline V gene data show CDR1 as ENHRY and CDR2 as SYGVKD. Trimming removed 4 bases from V and 13 bases from J; junction bases left unmatched: 7. This CDR3 has 12 amino acids. CDR3 in amino acids: CAISGLADSQFF. The CDR3 DNA follows: TGTGCCATCAGTGGACTAGCAGACAGTCAGTTCTTC.

Written as DNA, the CDR3 is TGTGCCAGCAGTGGGACAGGCCCTGAGGCCCAGTACTTC. Amino acids: CASSGTGPEAQYF. V and J are TRBV2 and TRBJ2-5; 7 bases match TRBD1. CDR1 and CDR2 (germline): SNHLY, FYNNEI. This CDR3 contains 13 residues. V trimming: 4 bases; J trimming: 9 bases; junction bases outside the gene matches: 8.

This chain's CDR3 is CASSVDPSGGAGGYTF. The CDR3 bases are TGTGCCAGCAGCGTAGATCCTTCGGGGGGCGCTGGCGGCTACACCTTC. The V gene is TRBV9, the J gene TRBJ1-2, with D tentatively TRBD1 (6 bases). V lost 0 bases and J lost 8, with 20 bases in between. Per the germline V gene, CDR1 is SGDLS and CDR2 is YYNGEE. The CDR3 extends over 16 amino acids.

The V call is TRBV11-1, the J call TRBJ2-1; TRBD1 matches at 8 bases. With 5 bases clipped from V and 0 bases from J, the junction kept 3 bases outside the gene matches. This CDR3 spans 15 amino acids. Germline CDR1 is SGHAT and CDR2 is FQDESV (reference sequence). As DNA, the CDR3 is TGTGCCAGCAGCCGAGGACAGGGCTCCTACAATGAGCAGTTCTTC. This codes for CASSRGQGSYNEQFF.